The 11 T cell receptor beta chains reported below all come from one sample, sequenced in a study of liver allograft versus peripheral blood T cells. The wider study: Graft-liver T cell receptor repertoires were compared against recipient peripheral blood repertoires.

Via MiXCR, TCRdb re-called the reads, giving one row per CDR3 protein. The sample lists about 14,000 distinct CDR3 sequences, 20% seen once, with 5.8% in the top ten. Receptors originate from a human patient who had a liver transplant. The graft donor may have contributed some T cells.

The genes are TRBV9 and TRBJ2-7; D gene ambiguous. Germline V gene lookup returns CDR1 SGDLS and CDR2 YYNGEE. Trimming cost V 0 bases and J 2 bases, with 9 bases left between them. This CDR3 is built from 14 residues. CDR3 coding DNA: TGTGCCAGCAGCGTAGAAGGTTTAGCCTACGAGCAGTACTTC. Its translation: CASSVEGLAYEQYF.

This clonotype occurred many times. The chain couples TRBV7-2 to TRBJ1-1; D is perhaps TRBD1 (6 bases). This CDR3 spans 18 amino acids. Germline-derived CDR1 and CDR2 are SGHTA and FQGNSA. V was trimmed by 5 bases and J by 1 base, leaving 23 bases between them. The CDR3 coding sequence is TGTGCCAGCAGCCCCCTCCCGAAGTTATCCAGGGGGAACACTGAAGCTTTCTTT. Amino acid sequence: CASSPLPKLSRGNTEAFF.

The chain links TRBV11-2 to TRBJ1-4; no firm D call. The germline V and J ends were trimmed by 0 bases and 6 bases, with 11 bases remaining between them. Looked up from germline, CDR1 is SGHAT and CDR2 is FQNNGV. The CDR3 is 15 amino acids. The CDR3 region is CASSLEANLDEKLFF. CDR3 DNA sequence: TGTGCCAGCAGCTTAGAGGCAAACTTGGATGAAAAACTGTTTTTT.

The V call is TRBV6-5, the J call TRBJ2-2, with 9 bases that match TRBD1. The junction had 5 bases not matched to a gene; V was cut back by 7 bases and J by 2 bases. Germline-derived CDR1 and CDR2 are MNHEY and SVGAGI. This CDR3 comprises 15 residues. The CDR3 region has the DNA TGTGCCAGCAACCGACAGGGGGGTAACACCGGGGAGCTGTTTTTT. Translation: CASNRQGGNTGELFF.

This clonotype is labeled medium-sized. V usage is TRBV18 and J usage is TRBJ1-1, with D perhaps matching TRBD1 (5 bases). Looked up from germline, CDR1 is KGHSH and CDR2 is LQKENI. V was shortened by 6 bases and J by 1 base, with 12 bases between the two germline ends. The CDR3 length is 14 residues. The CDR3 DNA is TGTGCCAGCTCCACGGGACTGAGGAACACTGAAGCTTTCTTT. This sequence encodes CASSTGLRNTEAFF.

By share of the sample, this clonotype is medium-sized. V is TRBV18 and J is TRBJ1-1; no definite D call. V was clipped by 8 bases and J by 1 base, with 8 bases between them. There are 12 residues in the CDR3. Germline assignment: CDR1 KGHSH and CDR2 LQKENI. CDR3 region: CASTGENTEAFF. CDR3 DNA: TGTGCCAGCACCGGGGAGAACACTGAAGCTTTCTTT.

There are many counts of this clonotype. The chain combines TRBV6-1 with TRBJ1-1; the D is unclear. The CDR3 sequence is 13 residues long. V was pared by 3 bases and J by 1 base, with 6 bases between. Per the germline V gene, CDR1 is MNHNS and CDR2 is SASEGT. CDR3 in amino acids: CASSEAGNTEAFF. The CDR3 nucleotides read TGTGCCAGCAGTGAGGCGGGGAACACTGAAGCTTTCTTT.

CDR3 region: CASSPGGPNTEAFF. The CDR3 nucleotides are TGTGCCAGCAGCCCAGGGGGCCCGAACACTGAAGCTTTCTTT. The chain recombines TRBV9 with TRBJ1-1; TRBD1 agrees at 8 bases. This CDR3 region has 14 residues. J gave up 1 base and V 4 bases, and 3 bases lay outside the gene matches. Germline V gene sequence: CDR1 SGDLS, CDR2 YYNGEE.

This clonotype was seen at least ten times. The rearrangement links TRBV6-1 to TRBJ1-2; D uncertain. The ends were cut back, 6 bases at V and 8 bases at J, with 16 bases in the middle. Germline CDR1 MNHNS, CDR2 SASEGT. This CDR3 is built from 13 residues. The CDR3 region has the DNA TGTGCCAGCAGAGGTTCGGAGGGTAGGGGCTACACCTTC. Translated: CASRGSEGRGYTF.

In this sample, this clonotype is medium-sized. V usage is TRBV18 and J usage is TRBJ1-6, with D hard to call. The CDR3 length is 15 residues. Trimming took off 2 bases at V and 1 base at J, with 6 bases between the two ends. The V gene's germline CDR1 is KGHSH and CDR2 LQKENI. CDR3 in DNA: TGTGCCAGCTCACCATGGGAGTCCTATAATTCACCCCTCCACTTT. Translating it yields CASSPWESYNSPLHF.

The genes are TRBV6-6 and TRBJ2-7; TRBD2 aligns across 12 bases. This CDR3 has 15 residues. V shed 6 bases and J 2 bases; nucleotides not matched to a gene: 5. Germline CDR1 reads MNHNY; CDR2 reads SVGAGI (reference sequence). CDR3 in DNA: TGTGCCAGCAGCAGACTAGCGGGGGACCCCTACGAGCAGTACTTC. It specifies CASSRLAGDPYEQYF.